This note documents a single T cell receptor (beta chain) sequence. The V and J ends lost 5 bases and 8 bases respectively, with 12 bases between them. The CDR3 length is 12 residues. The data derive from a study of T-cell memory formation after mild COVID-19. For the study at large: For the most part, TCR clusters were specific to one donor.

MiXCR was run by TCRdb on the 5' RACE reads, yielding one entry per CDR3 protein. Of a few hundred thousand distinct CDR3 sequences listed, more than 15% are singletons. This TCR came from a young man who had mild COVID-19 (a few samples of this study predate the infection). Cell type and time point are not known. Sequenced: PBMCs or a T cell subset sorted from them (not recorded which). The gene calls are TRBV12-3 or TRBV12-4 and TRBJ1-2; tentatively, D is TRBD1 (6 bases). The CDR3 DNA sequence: TGTGCCAGCAGTGATGACAGGAGAGGCTACACCTTC. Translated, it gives CASSDDRRGYTF.